This TCR beta chain was recovered during a study of vaccination and CD4 T cells after COVID-19. About the research overall: A median of around 70 days (range 14 to 241) separated dose two from the taking of post-vaccine samples.

Concerning this clonotype itself: Its antigen is not identified.

Cultured CD4+ T cell DNA underwent sequencing with the Oncomine TCR Beta short-read assay. TCRdb redid the calling of the PCR reads with MiXCR, one entry per CDR3 protein. The table has about 12,000 distinct CDR3 sequences, approximately 60% seen once. Germline V CDR1 and CDR2: MNHEY, SVGEGT. V shed 3 bases and J shed 1 base, with 6 bases lying between them. The CDR3 is 13 residues long. Sample treatment: approximately nine-day PBMC culture with coronavirus spike peptide pools or control peptides (ViraFEST assay). J is TRBJ1-1 and V is TRBV6-2 or TRBV6-3, with D unresolved. The TCR comes from a human donor who had recovered from COVID-19. The sample consisted of CD4+ T cells from blood, cultured in vitro. The CDR3 DNA reads as TGTGCCAGCAGTTATCTGGCGAACACTGAAGCTTTCTTT. Protein: CASSYLANTEAFF.